This T cell receptor beta chain derives from a study of T cells in Graves' hyperthyroidism and ophthalmopathy. Researchers took RNA transcripts and amplified the TCR beta CDR3 regions from them. During a first-round RT-PCR of the TCR CDR3, the HTBI primer set was used. TCRdb re-called the multiplex PCR reads through MiXCR, storing one row per CDR3 protein. Counted here are a few hundred thousand distinct CDR3 sequences, roughly 15% occurring once; the ten biggest clones make up 30% to 40%. Ophthalmopathy cases scored 3 or more on the Clinical Activity Score and 4 or more on NOSPECS grade, with duration below 3 months. The CDR3 length is 13 residues. V was pared by 6 bases and J by 7 bases, with 4 bases of the junction left unmatched. CDR1 is DFQATT and CDR2 is SNEGSKA in the germline V gene (reference sequence).

The source of this sequence is a woman aged 35 to 49 with Graves' ophthalmopathy. Sample: blood. The gene calls are TRBV20-1 and TRBJ1-6; the match to TRBD1 covers 9 bases. The chain's CDR3 is CSAAGTGNSPLHF. CDR3 bases: TGCAGTGCAGCCGGGACAGGGAATTCACCCCTCCACTTT.